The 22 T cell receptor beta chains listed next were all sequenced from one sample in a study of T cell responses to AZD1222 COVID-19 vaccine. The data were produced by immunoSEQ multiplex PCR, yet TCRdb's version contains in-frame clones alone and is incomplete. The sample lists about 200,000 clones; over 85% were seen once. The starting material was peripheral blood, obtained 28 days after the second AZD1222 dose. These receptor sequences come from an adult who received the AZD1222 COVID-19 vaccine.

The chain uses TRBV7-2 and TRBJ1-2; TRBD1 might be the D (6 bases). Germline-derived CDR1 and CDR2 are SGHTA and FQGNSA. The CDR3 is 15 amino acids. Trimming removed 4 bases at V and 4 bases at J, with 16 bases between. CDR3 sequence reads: CASSSTNGGFYGYTF. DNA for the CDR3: TGTGCCAGCAGCTCTACAAACGGGGGCTTCTATGGCTACACCTTC. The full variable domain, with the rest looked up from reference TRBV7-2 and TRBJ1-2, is GAGVSQSPSNKVTEKGKDVELRCDPISGHTALYWYRQSLGQGLEFLIYFQGNSAPDKSGLPSDRFSAERTGGSVSTLTIQRTQQEDSAVYLCASSSTNGGFYGYTFGSGTRLTVV.

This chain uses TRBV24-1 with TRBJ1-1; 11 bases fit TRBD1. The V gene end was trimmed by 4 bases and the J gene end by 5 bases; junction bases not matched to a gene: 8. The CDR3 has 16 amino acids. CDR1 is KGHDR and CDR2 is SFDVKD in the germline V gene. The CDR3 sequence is CATSDHGTGGYTEAFF. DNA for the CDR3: TGTGCCACCAGTGACCACGGGACAGGGGGGTATACTGAAGCTTTCTTT.

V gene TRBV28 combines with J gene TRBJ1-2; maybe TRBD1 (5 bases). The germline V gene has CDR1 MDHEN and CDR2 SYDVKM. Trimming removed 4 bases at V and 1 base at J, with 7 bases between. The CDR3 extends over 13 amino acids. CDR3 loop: CASSSRDNYGYTF. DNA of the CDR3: TGTGCCAGCAGTTCCAGGGATAACTATGGCTACACCTTC.

CDR3 nucleotides: TGTGCCAGCAGCCAAGCCGCGGCGGGTGGCTACACCTTC. It is translated as CASSQAAAGGYTF. This chain links TRBV3-1 (or the pseudogene TRBV3-2) with TRBJ1-2; D not certain. Trimming left V 1 base short and J 7 bases short, with 10 bases between. The CDR3 is 13 amino acids. Germline loops: CDR1 LGHDT, CDR2 YNNKEL (reference sequence).

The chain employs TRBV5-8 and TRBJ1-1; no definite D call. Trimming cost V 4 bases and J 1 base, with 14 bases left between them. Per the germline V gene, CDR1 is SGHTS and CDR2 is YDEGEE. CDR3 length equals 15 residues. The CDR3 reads CASSPRGIGNTEAFF. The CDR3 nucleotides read TGTGCCAGCAGCCCGCGGGGTATAGGGAACACTGAAGCTTTCTTT.

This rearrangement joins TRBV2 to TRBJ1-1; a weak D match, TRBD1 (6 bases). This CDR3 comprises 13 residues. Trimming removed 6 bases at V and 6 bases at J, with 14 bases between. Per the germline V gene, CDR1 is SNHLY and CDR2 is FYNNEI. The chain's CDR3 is CASRGQGVSEAFF. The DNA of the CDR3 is TGTGCCAGCAGGGGACAAGGGGTGTCTGAAGCTTTCTTT.

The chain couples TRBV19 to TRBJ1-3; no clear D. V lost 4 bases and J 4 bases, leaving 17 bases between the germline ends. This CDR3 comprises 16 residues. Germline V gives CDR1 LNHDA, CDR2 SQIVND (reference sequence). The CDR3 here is CASSKGQADSGNTIYF. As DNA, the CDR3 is TGTGCCAGTAGTAAGGGCCAGGCGGATAGCGGAAACACCATATATTTT.

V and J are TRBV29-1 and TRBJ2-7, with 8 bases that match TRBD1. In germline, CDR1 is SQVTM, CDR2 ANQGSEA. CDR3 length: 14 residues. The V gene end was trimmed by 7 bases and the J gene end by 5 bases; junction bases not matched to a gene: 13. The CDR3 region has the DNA TGCAGCGACCCCGTGACAGGGGTGAAGAACGAGCAGTACTTC. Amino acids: CSDPVTGVKNEQYF.

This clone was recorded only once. The CDR3 protein is CASGLAGGPDYEQYF. The CDR3, as DNA: TGTGCCAGTGGACTAGCGGGGGGCCCGGACTACGAGCAGTACTTC. The chain recombines TRBV28 with TRBJ2-7; 14 nucleotides match TRBD2. The J segment lost 3 bases and the V segment lost 9 bases, leaving 7 bases of the junction unmatched. The CDR3 sequence is 15 residues long. CDR1 is MDHEN, CDR2 SYDVKM, per germline.

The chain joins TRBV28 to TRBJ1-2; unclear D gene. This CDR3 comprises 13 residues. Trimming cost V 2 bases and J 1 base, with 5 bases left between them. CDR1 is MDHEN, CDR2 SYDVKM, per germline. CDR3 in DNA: TGTGCCAGCAGTTTAGGCTATAACTATGGCTACACCTTC. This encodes CASSLGYNYGYTF.

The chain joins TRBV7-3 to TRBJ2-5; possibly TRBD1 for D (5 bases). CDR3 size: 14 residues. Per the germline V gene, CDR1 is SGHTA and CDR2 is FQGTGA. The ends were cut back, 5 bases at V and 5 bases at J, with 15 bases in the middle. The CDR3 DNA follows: TGTGCCAGCAGCCCGACAGCCCTAACGGAGACCCAGTACTTC. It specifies CASSPTALTETQYF.

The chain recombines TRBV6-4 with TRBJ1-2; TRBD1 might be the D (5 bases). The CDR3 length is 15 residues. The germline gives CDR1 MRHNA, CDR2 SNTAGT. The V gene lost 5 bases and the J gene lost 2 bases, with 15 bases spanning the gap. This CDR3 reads CASSPRVGVNYGYTF. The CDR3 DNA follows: TGTGCCAGCAGTCCCCGCGTGGGGGTGAACTATGGCTACACCTTC.

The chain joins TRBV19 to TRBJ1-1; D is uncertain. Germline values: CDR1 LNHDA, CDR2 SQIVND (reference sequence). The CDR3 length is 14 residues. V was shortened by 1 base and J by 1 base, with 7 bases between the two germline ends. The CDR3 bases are TGTGCCAGTAGTATAGTTTCCGAGAACACTGAAGCTTTCTTT. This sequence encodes CASSIVSENTEAFF.

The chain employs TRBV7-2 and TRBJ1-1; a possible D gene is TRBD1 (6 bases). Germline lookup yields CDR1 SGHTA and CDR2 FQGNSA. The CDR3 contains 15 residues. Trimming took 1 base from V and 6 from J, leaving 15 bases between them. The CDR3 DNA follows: TGTGCCAGCAGCTTAGAATCCCAGGGGATGCCTGAAGCTTTCTTT. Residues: CASSLESQGMPEAFF.

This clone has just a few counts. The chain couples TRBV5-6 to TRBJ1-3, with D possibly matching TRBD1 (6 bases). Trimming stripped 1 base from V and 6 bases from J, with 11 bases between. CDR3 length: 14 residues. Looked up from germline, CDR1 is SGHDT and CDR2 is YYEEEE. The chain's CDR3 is CASSLRRTVNTIYF. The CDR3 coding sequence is TGTGCCAGCAGCTTGCGTCGGACAGTAAACACCATATATTTT.

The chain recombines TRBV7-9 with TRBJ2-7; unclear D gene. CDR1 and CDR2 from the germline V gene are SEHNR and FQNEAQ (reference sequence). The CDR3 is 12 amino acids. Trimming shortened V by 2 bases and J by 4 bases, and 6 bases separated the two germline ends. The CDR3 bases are TGTGCCAGCAGCTTACCACAATACGAGCAGTACTTC. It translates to CASSLPQYEQYF. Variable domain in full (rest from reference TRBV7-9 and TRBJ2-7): DTGVSQNPRHKITKRGQNVTFRCDPISEHNRLYWYRQTLGQGPEFLTYFQNEAQLEKSRLLSDRFSAERPKGSFSTLEIQRTEQGDSAMYLCASSLPQYEQYFGPGTRLTVT.

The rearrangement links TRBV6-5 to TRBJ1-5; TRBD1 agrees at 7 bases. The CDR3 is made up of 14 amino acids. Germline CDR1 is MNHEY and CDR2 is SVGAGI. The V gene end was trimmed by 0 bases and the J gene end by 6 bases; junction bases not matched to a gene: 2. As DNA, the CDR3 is TGTGCCAGCAGTTACTCGACAGGGTCTCAGCCCCAGCATTTT. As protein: CASSYSTGSQPQHF.

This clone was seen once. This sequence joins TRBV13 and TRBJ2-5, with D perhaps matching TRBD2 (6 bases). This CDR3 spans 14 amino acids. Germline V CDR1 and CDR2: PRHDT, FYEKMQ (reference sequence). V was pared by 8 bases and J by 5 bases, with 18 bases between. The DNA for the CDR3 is TGTGCCAGCGGACAAGCTAGCGCTAAGGAGACCCAGTACTTC. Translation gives CASGQASAKETQYF.

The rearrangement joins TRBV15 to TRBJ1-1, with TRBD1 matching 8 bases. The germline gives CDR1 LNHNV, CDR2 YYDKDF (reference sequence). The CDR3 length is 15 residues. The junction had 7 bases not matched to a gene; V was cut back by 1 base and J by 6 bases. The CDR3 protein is CATSRAPQGGAEAFF. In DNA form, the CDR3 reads TGTGCCACCAGCAGAGCCCCACAGGGGGGGGCTGAAGCTTTCTTT.

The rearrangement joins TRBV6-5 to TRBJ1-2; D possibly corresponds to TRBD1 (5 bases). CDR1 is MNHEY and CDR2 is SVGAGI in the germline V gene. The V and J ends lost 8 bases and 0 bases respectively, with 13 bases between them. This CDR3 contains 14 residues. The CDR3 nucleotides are TGTGCCAGCCGGGGCTTTTCTGCTAACTATGGCTACACCTTC. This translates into CASRGFSANYGYTF.

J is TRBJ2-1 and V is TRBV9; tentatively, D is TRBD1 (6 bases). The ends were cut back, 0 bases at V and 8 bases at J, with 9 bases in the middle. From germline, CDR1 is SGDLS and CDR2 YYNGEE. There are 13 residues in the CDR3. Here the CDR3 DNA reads TGTGCCAGCAGCGTAGTGGGGGCGGATGAGCAGTTCTTC. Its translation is CASSVVGADEQFF.

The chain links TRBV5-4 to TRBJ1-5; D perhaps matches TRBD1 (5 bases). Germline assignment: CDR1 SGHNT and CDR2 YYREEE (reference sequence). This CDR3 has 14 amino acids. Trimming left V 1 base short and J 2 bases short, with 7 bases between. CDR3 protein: CASSLLGGNQPQHF. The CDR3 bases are TGTGCCAGCAGCTTGTTAGGGGGCAATCAGCCCCAGCATTTT.